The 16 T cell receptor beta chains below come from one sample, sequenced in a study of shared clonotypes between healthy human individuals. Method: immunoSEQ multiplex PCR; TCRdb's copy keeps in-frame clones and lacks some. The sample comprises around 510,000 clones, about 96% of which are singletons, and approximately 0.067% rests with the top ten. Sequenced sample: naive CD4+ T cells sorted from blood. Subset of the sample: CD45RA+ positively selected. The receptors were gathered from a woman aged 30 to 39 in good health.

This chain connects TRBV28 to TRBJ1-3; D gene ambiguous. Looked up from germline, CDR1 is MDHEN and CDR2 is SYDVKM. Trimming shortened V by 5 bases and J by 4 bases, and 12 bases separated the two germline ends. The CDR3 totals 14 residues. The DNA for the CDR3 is TGTGCCAGCAGTCTCCGGACCCTCGGAAACACCATATATTTT. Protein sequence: CASSLRTLGNTIYF.

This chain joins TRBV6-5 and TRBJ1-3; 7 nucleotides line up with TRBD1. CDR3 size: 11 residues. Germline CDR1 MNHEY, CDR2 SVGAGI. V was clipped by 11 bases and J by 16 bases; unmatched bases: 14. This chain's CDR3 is CAARQGREEYF. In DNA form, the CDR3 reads TGTGCCGCTCGACAGGGCCGAGAGGAGTATTTT.

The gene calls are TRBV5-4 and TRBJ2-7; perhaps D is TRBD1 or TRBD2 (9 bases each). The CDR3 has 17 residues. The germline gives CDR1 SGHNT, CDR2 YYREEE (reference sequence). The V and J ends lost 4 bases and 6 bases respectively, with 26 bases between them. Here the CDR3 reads CASSPGTGREGIGEQYF. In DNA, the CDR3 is TGTGCCAGCAGCCCCGGGACAGGGCGGGAGGGCATAGGCGAGCAGTACTTC.

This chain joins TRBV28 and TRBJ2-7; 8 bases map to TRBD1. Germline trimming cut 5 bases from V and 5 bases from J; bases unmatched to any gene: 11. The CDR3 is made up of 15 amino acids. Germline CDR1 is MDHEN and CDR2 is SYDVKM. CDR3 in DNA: TGTGCCAGCAGTATTCGTGGACAGGGACGGAACGAGCAGTACTTC. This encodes CASSIRGQGRNEQYF.

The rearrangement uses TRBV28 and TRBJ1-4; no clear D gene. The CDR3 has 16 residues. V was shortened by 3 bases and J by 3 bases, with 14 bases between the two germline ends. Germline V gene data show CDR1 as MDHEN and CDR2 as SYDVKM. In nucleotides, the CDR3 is TGTGCCAGCAGTTTTACCCCGGGGTCGGCTAATGAAAAACTGTTTTTT. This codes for CASSFTPGSANEKLFF.

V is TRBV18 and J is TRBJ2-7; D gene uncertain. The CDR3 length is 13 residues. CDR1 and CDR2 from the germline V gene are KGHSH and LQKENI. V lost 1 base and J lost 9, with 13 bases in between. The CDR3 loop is CASSPLRLTGQYF. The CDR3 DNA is TGTGCCAGCTCACCACTCCGACTTACCGGGCAGTACTTC.

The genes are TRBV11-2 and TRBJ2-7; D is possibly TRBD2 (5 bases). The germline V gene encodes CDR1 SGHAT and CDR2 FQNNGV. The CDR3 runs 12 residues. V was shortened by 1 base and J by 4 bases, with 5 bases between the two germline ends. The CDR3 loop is CASSLGEYEQYF. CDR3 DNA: TGTGCCAGCAGCTTAGGGGAGTACGAGCAGTACTTC.

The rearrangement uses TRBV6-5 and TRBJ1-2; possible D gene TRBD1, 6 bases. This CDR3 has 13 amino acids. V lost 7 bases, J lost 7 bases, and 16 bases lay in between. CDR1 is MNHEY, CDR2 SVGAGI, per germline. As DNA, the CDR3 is TGTGCCAGCACCTATGGGACATCTGCTGGCTACACCTTC. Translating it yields CASTYGTSAGYTF.

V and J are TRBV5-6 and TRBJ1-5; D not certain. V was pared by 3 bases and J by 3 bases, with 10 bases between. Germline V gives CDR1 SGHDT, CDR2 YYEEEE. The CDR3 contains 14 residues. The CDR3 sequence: CASSSSSVNQPQHF. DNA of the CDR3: TGTGCCAGCAGCTCATCCAGCGTCAATCAGCCCCAGCATTTT.

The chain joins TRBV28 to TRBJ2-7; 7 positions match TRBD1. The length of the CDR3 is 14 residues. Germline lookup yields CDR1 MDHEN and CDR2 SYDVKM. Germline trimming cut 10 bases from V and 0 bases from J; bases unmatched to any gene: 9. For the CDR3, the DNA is TGTGCCACCAAAATGACAGGGTACTCCTACGAGCAGTACTTC. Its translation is CATKMTGYSYEQYF.

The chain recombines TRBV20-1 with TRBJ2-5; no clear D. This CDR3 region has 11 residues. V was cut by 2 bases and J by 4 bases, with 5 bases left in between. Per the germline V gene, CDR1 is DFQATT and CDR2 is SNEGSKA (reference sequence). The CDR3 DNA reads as TGCAGTGCTAGACGAGGAGAGACCCAGTACTTC. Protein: CSARRGETQYF.

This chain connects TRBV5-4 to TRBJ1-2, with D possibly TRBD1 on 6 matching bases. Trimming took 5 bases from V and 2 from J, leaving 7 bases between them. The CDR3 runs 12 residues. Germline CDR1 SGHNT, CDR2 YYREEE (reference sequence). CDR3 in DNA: TGTGCCAGCAGGGGGGCAAACTATGGCTACACCTTC. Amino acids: CASRGANYGYTF.

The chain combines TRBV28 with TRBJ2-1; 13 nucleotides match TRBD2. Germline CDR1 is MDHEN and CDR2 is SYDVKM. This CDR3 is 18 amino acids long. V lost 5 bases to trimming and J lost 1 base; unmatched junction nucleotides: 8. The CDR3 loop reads CASSNAGLAGVSYNEQFF. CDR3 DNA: TGTGCCAGCAGTAACGCCGGACTAGCGGGAGTGTCCTACAATGAGCAGTTCTTC. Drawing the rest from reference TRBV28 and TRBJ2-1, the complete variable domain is DVKVTQSSRYLVKRTGEKVFLECVQDMDHENMFWYRQDPGLGLRLIYFSYDVKMKEKGDIPEGYSVSREKKERFSLILESASTNQTSMYLCASSNAGLAGVSYNEQFFGPGTRLTVL.

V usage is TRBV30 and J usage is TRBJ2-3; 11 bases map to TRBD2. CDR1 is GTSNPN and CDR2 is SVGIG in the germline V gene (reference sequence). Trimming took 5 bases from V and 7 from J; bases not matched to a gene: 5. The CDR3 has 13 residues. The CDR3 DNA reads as TGTGCCTGGTCGACTAGCGGGACCTATACGCAGTATTTT. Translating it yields CAWSTSGTYTQYF. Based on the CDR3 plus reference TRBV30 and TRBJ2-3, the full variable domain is SQTIHQWPATLVQPVGSPLSLECTVEGTSNPNLYWYRQAAGRGLQLLFYSVGIGQISSEVPQNLSASRPQDRQFILSSKKLLLSDSGFYLCAWSTSGTYTQYFGPGTRLTVL.

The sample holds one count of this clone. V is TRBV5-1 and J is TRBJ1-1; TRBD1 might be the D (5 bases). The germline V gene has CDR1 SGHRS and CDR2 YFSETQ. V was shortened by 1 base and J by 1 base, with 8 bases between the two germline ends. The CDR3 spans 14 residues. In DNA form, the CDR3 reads TGCGCCAGCAGCTTGAACGGGGGGAACACTGAAGCTTTCTTT. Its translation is CASSLNGGNTEAFF.

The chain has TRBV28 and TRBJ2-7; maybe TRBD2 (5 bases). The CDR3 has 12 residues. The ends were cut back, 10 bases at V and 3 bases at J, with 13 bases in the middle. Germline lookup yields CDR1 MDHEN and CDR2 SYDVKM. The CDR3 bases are TGTGCCACCCATACTAGAGGCTACGAGCAGTACTTC. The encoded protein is CATHTRGYEQYF.